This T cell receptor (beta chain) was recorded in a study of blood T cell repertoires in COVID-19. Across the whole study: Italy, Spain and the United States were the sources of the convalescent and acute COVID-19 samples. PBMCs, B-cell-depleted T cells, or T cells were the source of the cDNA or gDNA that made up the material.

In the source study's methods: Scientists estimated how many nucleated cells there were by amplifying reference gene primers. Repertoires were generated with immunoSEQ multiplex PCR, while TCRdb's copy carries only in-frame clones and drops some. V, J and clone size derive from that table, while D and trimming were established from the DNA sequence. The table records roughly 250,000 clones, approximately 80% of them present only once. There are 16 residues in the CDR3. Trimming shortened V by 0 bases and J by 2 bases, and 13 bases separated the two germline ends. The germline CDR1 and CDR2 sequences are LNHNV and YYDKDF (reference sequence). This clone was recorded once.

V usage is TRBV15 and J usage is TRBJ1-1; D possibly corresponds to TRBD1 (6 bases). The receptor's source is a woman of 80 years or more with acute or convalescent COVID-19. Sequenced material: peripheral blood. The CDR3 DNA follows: TGTGCCACCAGCAGAGATAGAGCAGGGGCCAACACTGAAGCTTTCTTT. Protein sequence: CATSRDRAGANTEAFF.